This T cell receptor beta chain comes out of a study of technical replicates of blood from a few donors. Method: immunoSEQ multiplex PCR; TCRdb's copy keeps in-frame clones and lacks some. The sample consists of approximately 76,000 clones, 80% to 90% of them appearing once. CDR3 length: 17 amino acids. With 4 bases clipped from V and 4 bases from J, the junction kept 10 bases outside the gene matches. CDR1 and CDR2 (germline): LNHDA, SQIVND (reference sequence). This chain uses TRBV19 with TRBJ2-2; TRBD1 agrees at 9 bases. Material for sequencing was PBMCs. The sequence was collected from a human donor in good health. Some clones in this sample may be carry-over from other donors' samples. CDR3 DNA: TGTGCCAGTAGTACAGGGAGGGGACAGGGAGGCACCGGGGAGCTGTTTTTT. This sequence encodes CASSTGRGQGGTGELFF.